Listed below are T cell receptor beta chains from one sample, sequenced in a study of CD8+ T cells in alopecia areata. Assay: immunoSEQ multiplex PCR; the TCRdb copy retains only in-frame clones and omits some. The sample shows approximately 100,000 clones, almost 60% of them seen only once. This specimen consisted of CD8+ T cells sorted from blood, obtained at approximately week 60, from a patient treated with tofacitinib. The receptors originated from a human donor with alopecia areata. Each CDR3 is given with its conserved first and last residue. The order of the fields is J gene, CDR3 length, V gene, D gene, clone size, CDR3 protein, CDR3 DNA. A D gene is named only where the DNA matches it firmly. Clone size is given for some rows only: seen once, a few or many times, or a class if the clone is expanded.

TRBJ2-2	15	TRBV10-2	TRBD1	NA	CASQTGTGITGELFF	TGCGCCAGCCAGACCGGGACAGGGATTACCGGGGAGCTGTTTTTT
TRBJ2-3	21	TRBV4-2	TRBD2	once	CASSQEVLGLAGGPVTDTQYF	TGTGCCAGCAGCCAAGAAGTGCTGGGACTAGCGGGGGGGCCGGTGACAGATACGCAGTATTTT
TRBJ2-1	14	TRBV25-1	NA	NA	CASSFSGEYNEQFF	TGTGCCAGCAGTTTTAGCGGAGAATACAATGAGCAGTTCTTC
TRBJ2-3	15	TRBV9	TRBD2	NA	CASSETGLVPDTQYF	TGTGCCAGCAGCGAGACGGGACTAGTTCCGGATACGCAGTATTTT
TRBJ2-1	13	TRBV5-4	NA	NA	CASSFGRKNEQFF	TGTGCCAGCAGCTTTGGGAGAAAAAATGAGCAGTTCTTC
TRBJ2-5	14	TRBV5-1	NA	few	CASGSGSGQETQYF	TGCGCCAGCGGATCAGGGTCGGGGCAAGAGACCCAGTACTTC
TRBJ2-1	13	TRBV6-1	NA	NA	CASREDYFYEQFF	TGTGCCAGCAGAGAAGACTATTTCTATGAGCAGTTCTTC
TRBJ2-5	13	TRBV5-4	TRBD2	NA	CASSYGTTGTQYF	TGTGCCAGCAGCTATGGGACTACAGGGACCCAGTACTTC
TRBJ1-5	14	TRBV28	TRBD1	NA	CASSRGQGNRPQHF	TGTGCCAGCAGTCGAGGACAGGGGAACCGGCCCCAGCATTTT
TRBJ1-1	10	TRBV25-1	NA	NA	CASSGAEAFF	TGTGCCAGCAGTGGGGCTGAAGCTTTCTTT
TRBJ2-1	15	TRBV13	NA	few	CASSPGLGVHNEQFF	TGTGCCAGCAGCCCAGGCCTGGGGGTCCACAATGAGCAGTTCTTC